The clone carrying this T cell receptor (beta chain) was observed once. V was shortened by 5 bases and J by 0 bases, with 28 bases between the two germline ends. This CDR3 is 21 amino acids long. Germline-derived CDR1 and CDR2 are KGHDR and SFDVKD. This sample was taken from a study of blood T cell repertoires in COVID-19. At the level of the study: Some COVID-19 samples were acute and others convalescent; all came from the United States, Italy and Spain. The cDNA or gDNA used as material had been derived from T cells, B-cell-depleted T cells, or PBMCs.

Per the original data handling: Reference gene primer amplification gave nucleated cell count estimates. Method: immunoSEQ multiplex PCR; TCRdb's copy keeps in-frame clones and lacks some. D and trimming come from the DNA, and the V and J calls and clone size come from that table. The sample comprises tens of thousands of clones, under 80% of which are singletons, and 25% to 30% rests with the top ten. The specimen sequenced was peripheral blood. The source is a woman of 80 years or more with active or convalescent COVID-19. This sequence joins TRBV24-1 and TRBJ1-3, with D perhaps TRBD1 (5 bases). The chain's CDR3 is CATSGGGLGGGLGNSGNTIYF. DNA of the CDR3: TGTGCCACCAGTGGGGGGGGTTTAGGAGGCGGTCTAGGGAACTCTGGAAACACCATATATTTT.